Below are 18 T cell receptor beta chains sequenced from a single sample in a study of blood T cell repertoires in COVID-19. The assay was immunoSEQ multiplex PCR, and TCRdb's table has in-frame clones only and misses some. The profile shows 180,000 or so clones, roughly 80% of them singletons. The material sequenced was PBMCs or T cells enriched from blood (not recorded which). These receptors were collected from a man aged 50 or older who had recovered from COVID-19.

J is TRBJ2-7 and V is TRBV19; maybe TRBD1 (5 bases). The CDR3 extends over 14 amino acids. Germline CDR1 reads LNHDA; CDR2 reads SQIVND (reference sequence). Trimming shortened V by 5 bases and J by 2 bases, and 13 bases separated the two germline ends. The CDR3 bases are TGTGCCAGTAGTGAGCCCAGGGAAACCTACGAGCAGTACTTC. This sequence encodes CASSEPRETYEQYF.

This clone was seen only once. This sequence joins TRBV5-1 and TRBJ2-7; D remains unclear. The V gene lost 5 bases and the J gene lost 3 bases, with 6 bases spanning the gap. Looked up from germline, CDR1 is SGHRS and CDR2 is YFSETQ. The CDR3 is made up of 11 amino acids. The CDR3 loop reads CASRNSYEQYF. The CDR3 nucleotides are TGCGCCAGCAGAAACAGCTACGAGCAGTACTTC.

This chain uses TRBV7-8 with TRBJ2-3; D perhaps matches TRBD1 (5 bases). The germline gives CDR1 SGHVS, CDR2 FQNEAQ. This CDR3 comprises 17 residues. The V end was cut by 2 bases, the J end by 2 bases, with 17 bases between. CDR3: CASSLRPDTYYTDTQYF. The CDR3 region has the DNA TGTGCCAGCAGCTTACGGCCGGACACCTATTACACAGATACGCAGTATTTT.

This chain uses TRBV6-5 with TRBJ1-4; D ambiguous. V lost 6 bases, J lost 4 bases, and 12 bases lay in between. This CDR3 contains 14 residues. The V gene's germline CDR1 is MNHEY and CDR2 SVGAGI. The CDR3 is CASRDGTDNEKLFF. The DNA of the CDR3 is TGTGCCAGCAGAGACGGTACAGATAATGAAAAACTGTTTTTT.

The chain employs TRBV7-9 and TRBJ2-3; 7 bases map to TRBD1. Trimming removed 5 bases from V and 2 bases from J; junction bases left unmatched: 4. Germline V gene data show CDR1 as SEHNR and CDR2 as FQNEAQ (reference sequence). This CDR3 is 14 amino acids long. The DNA of the CDR3 is TGTGCCAGCAGCCGGGACAGCTCCACAGATACGCAGTATTTT. Translated, it gives CASSRDSSTDTQYF.

The chain is built from TRBV5-3 and TRBJ1-5; 7 positions agree with TRBD1. TRBV5-3 is labeled an ORF, and its function is uncertain. The CDR3 extends over 15 amino acids. Trimming cost V 4 bases and J 5 bases; bases outside gene matches: 9. This CDR3 reads CARSTGTAADQPQHF. The CDR3 coding sequence is TGTGCCAGAAGCACTGGGACAGCGGCCGATCAGCCCCAGCATTTT.

V gene TRBV24-1 combines with J gene TRBJ1-2; 8 nucleotides match TRBD1. Germline trimming cut 3 bases from V and 3 bases from J; bases unmatched to any gene: 2. From germline, CDR1 is KGHDR and CDR2 SFDVKD. The CDR3 loop spans 14 amino acids. Here the CDR3 DNA reads TGTGCCACCAGTGATGAGACAGGGGACTATGGCTACACCTTC. The encoded protein is CATSDETGDYGYTF.

This chain uses TRBV6-5 with TRBJ2-7, with 12 bases identical to TRBD2. CDR1 is MNHEY and CDR2 is SVGAGI in the germline V gene. The CDR3 has 11 amino acids. V dropped 8 bases and J dropped 7; count of bases not matched to a gene: 0. Here the CDR3 reads CASGLAGEQYF. The CDR3 nucleotides read TGTGCCAGCGGACTAGCGGGAGAGCAGTACTTC.

This clone has just one count. This chain joins TRBV13 and TRBJ2-7, with no clear D. In germline, CDR1 is PRHDT, CDR2 FYEKMQ (reference sequence). The CDR3 runs to 13 residues. V lost 3 bases and J lost 3, with 9 bases in between. The CDR3 spells CASSFTNIYEQYF. CDR3 nucleotides: TGTGCCAGCAGCTTTACTAACATCTACGAGCAGTACTTC.

The chain couples TRBV29-1 to TRBJ1-5; D is undetermined. Germline CDR1 reads SQVTM; CDR2 reads ANQGSEA. Between the trimmed V and J ends, which lost 1 base and 0 bases, there was a span of 7 bases. CDR3 size: 14 residues. CDR3 DNA sequence: TGCAGCGTTGAAGCACGGGATAGCAATCAGCCCCAGCATTTT. This translates into CSVEARDSNQPQHF.

DNA for the CDR3: TGTGCCAGCAGCTGGACAGCTTCTGGAAACACCATATATTTT. The encoded protein is CASSWTASGNTIYF. This chain joins TRBV9 and TRBJ1-3; possibly TRBD1 for D (6 bases). The CDR3 runs 14 residues. CDR1 is SGDLS, CDR2 YYNGEE, per germline. With 4 bases removed from V and 1 base from J, the gap between germline ends came to 9 bases.

The chain carries TRBV3-1 (or the pseudogene TRBV3-2) and TRBJ2-5; 8 nucleotides line up with TRBD1. The CDR3 has 15 amino acids. Trimming removed 0 bases from V and 13 bases from J; junction bases left unmatched: 13. The germline V gene encodes CDR1 LGHDT and CDR2 YNNKEL (reference sequence). The CDR3 bases are TGTGCCAGCAGCCAAGATCGTCTCTCGGGACAGGTGTGGTACTTC. It yields the protein CASSQDRLSGQVWYF.

The CDR3 is CASSIDPVGATTNEKLFF. CDR3 nucleotides: TGTGCCAGTAGTATAGATCCCGTGGGGGCGACTACTAATGAAAAACTGTTTTTT. V usage is TRBV19 and J usage is TRBJ1-4, with a possible D match to TRBD1 (6 bases). The germline V and J ends were trimmed by 0 bases and 2 bases, with 16 bases remaining between them. The CDR3 length is 18 residues. Germline V CDR1 and CDR2: LNHDA, SQIVND (reference sequence).

As for this clone: This CDR3 is also generated by other DNA sequences in the sample. V and J are TRBV3-1 (or the pseudogene TRBV3-2) and TRBJ1-5, with D maybe TRBD1 (5 bases). From germline, CDR1 is LGHDT and CDR2 YNNKEL (reference sequence). V lost 1 base to trimming and J lost 2 bases, with 9 bases between them. The CDR3 extends over 15 amino acids. CDR3 sequence reads: CASSQGGGGNQPQHF. For the CDR3, the DNA is TGTGCCAGCAGCCAAGGGGGAGGGGGCAATCAGCCCCAGCATTTT.

The chain recombines TRBV28 with TRBJ2-5; 8 bases fit TRBD2. The CDR3 loop spans 15 amino acids. V lost 8 bases to trimming and J lost 4 bases; unmatched junction nucleotides: 12. Germline V gives CDR1 MDHEN, CDR2 SYDVKM. The CDR3 loop is CASASQGAGVETQYF. In DNA, the CDR3 is TGTGCCAGCGCCTCGCAGGGAGCGGGAGTAGAGACCCAGTACTTC.

This chain uses TRBV11-2 with TRBJ1-6; D is uncertain. V was cut by 2 bases and J by 11 bases, with 13 bases left in between. The CDR3 is 14 residues long. Looked up from germline, CDR1 is SGHAT and CDR2 is FQNNGV. The CDR3 coding sequence is TGTGCCAGCAGCTTACCGGGCCCGGGGACACCCCTCCACTTT. Protein: CASSLPGPGTPLHF. Full variable domain (rest looked up from reference TRBV11-2 and TRBJ1-6): EAGVAQSPRYKIIEKRQSVAFWCNPISGHATLYWYQQILGQGPKLLIQFQNNGVVDDSQLPKDRFSAERLKGVDSTLKIQPAKLEDSAVYLCASSLPGPGTPLHFGNGTRLTVT.

The chain employs TRBV2 and TRBJ2-7; TRBD1 matches at 8 bases. From germline, CDR1 is SNHLY and CDR2 FYNNEI. The CDR3 covers 12 residues. The junction had 7 bases not matched to a gene; V was cut back by 4 bases and J by 11 bases. As DNA, the CDR3 is TGTGCCAGCAGTGGGGCGGACAGGGAGGAGTACTTC. As protein: CASSGADREEYF.

The gene calls are TRBV6-5 and TRBJ1-2; D perhaps matches TRBD1 (6 bases). In germline, CDR1 is MNHEY, CDR2 SVGAGI. This CDR3 comprises 14 residues. The germline V and J ends were trimmed by 2 bases and 2 bases, with 9 bases remaining between them. CDR3 loop: CASSYGQNNYGYTF. Written as DNA, the CDR3 is TGTGCCAGCAGTTACGGACAGAACAACTATGGCTACACCTTC.